These T cell receptor beta chains were read from a single sample in a study of T cell repertoires in aging, cancer and after chemotherapy. TCRdb reprocessed the multiplex PCR reads with MiXCR, giving one entry per CDR3 protein. The top ten hold 17% of the sample, which has some 20,000 distinct CDR3 sequences, roughly 35% seen once. Sample: blood. All receptors derive from a human donor with a solid tumor. Each CDR3 is given with its conserved first and last residue. The order of the fields is D gene, V gene, clone size, J gene, CDR3 protein, CDR3 DNA. D genes are given only for firm matches. Only some rows state a clone size, as once, few, many or a class for expanded clones.

d_gene: TRBD2; v_gene: TRBV6-1; abundance: .; j_gene: TRBJ2-3; CDR3aa: CAGGDGPAGTDTQYF; CDR3nt: TGTGCCGGGGGGGACGGACCAGCTGGCACAGATACGCAGTATTTT
d_gene: TRBD2; v_gene: TRBV6-4; abundance: .; j_gene: TRBJ2-1; CDR3aa: CASSLAGGRQYEQFF; CDR3nt: TGTGCCAGCAGTCTAGCGGGAGGAAGGCAATATGAGCAGTTCTTC
d_gene: TRBD1; v_gene: TRBV5-4; abundance: .; j_gene: TRBJ2-5; CDR3aa: CASSLGRGQVETQYF; CDR3nt: TGTGCCAGCAGCTTGGGCAGGGGACAGGTGGAGACCCAGTACTTC
d_gene: .; v_gene: TRBV29-1; abundance: .; j_gene: TRBJ2-5; CDR3aa: CRGTRYMGQETQYF; CDR3nt: TGCCGCGGTACCCGATACATGGGGCAAGAGACCCAGTACTTC
d_gene: .; v_gene: TRBV30; abundance: .; j_gene: TRBJ2-3; CDR3aa: CAWSVQSTDTQYF; CDR3nt: TGTGCCTGGAGTGTACAGAGCACAGATACGCAGTATTTT
d_gene: .; v_gene: TRBV29-1; abundance: few; j_gene: TRBJ2-7; CDR3aa: CSVEGIRNEQYF; CDR3nt: TGCAGCGTTGAAGGCATTCGGAACGAGCAGTACTTC
d_gene: .; v_gene: TRBV30; abundance: .; j_gene: TRBJ1-1; CDR3aa: CAWWDTEAFF; CDR3nt: TGTGCCTGGTGGGACACTGAAGCTTTCTTT
d_gene: TRBD2; v_gene: TRBV29-1; abundance: medium-sized; j_gene: TRBJ2-1; CDR3aa: CSAPSAGGLNEQFF; CDR3nt: TGCAGCGCACCATCGGCGGGAGGGCTGAATGAGCAGTTCTTC
d_gene: TRBD1; v_gene: TRBV12-3/TRBV12-4; abundance: .; j_gene: TRBJ1-3; CDR3aa: CASSTGDSGNTIYF; CDR3nt: TGTGCCAGCAGTACAGGGGACTCTGGAAACACCATATATTTT
d_gene: .; v_gene: TRBV13; abundance: .; j_gene: TRBJ2-3; CDR3aa: CASSSSERRRDTQYF; CDR3nt: TGTGCCAGCAGCTCCTCGGAGCGGAGACGGGATACGCAGTATTTT
d_gene: .; v_gene: TRBV11-1; abundance: .; j_gene: TRBJ2-7; CDR3aa: CASSSDPWSSYEQYF; CDR3nt: TGTGCCAGCAGCTCAGACCCTTGGAGCTCCTACGAGCAGTACTTC
d_gene: .; v_gene: TRBV5-6; abundance: .; j_gene: TRBJ2-5; CDR3aa: CASSLKETQYF; CDR3nt: TGTGCCAGCAGCTTGAAAGAGACCCAGTACTTC
d_gene: TRBD1; v_gene: TRBV27; abundance: .; j_gene: TRBJ2-7; CDR3aa: CASAPGTGVREQYF; CDR3nt: TGTGCCAGCGCACCCGGGACAGGGGTTAGGGAGCAGTACTTC
d_gene: TRBD1; v_gene: TRBV7-2; abundance: .; j_gene: TRBJ2-1; CDR3aa: CASSPSQTGANEQFF; CDR3nt: TGTGCCAGCAGTCCCTCTCAGACAGGGGCCAATGAGCAGTTCTTC
d_gene: TRBD1; v_gene: TRBV27; abundance: .; j_gene: TRBJ2-3; CDR3aa: CASSLVGTGGADTQYF; CDR3nt: TGTGCCAGCAGTTTAGTTGGGACAGGGGGCGCAGATACGCAGTATTTT
d_gene: .; v_gene: TRBV29-1; abundance: medium-sized; j_gene: TRBJ2-1; CDR3aa: CSVDGLSVSEQFF; CDR3nt: TGCAGCGTTGACGGTCTATCGGTCAGTGAGCAGTTCTTC
d_gene: .; v_gene: TRBV19; abundance: .; j_gene: TRBJ1-1; CDR3aa: CASSIIPRQNTEAFF; CDR3nt: TGTGCCAGTAGTATCATCCCTAGGCAGAACACTGAAGCTTTCTTT
d_gene: .; v_gene: TRBV6-5; abundance: few; j_gene: TRBJ1-2; CDR3aa: CASSYPGLLGYTF; CDR3nt: TGTGCCAGCAGTTACCCGGGACTATTGGGCTACACCTTC
d_gene: .; v_gene: TRBV6-5; abundance: .; j_gene: TRBJ1-6; CDR3aa: CASSRGGPTYNSPLHF; CDR3nt: TGTGCCAGCAGTCGGGGGGGCCCCACCTATAATTCACCCCTCCACTTT
d_gene: .; v_gene: TRBV19; abundance: few; j_gene: TRBJ2-5; CDR3aa: CASSMVGEDQYF; CDR3nt: TGTGCCAGTAGTATGGTTGGGGAGGACCAGTACTTC
d_gene: .; v_gene: TRBV6-2/TRBV6-3; abundance: .; j_gene: TRBJ1-2; CDR3aa: CASRGGSQNTDYGYTF; CDR3nt: TGTGCCAGCAGAGGGGGGAGCCAAAACACCGACTATGGCTACACCTTC
d_gene: .; v_gene: TRBV6-2/TRBV6-3; abundance: .; j_gene: TRBJ1-5; CDR3aa: CASSPSWQPQHF; CDR3nt: TGTGCCAGCAGTCCCTCGTGGCAGCCCCAGCATTTT
d_gene: .; v_gene: TRBV18; abundance: .; j_gene: TRBJ1-2; CDR3aa: CASSPAEGGDYGYTF; CDR3nt: TGTGCCAGCTCACCAGCGGAAGGAGGGGACTATGGCTACACCTTC
d_gene: .; v_gene: TRBV11-2; abundance: .; j_gene: TRBJ1-1; CDR3aa: CASSLVGTRNTEAFF; CDR3nt: TGTGCCAGCAGCTTAGTAGGGACAAGGAACACTGAAGCTTTCTTT
d_gene: TRBD1; v_gene: TRBV27; abundance: few; j_gene: TRBJ2-1; CDR3aa: CASSWGTGGGNEQFF; CDR3nt: TGTGCCAGCAGTTGGGGGACAGGGGGCGGCAATGAGCAGTTCTTC
d_gene: TRBD1; v_gene: TRBV6-1; abundance: .; j_gene: TRBJ2-7; CDR3aa: CASSYPDRSPYEQYF; CDR3nt: TGTGCCAGCAGTTACCCGGACAGGTCGCCCTACGAGCAGTACTTC
d_gene: .; v_gene: TRBV10-3; abundance: .; j_gene: TRBJ2-1; CDR3aa: CAIKKGSNNEQFF; CDR3nt: TGTGCCATCAAAAAGGGGTCCAACAATGAGCAGTTCTTC
d_gene: .; v_gene: TRBV18; abundance: few; j_gene: TRBJ2-2; CDR3aa: CASSPPRYTGELFF; CDR3nt: TGTGCCAGCTCACCACCACGGTACACCGGGGAGCTGTTTTTT
d_gene: .; v_gene: TRBV5-6; abundance: .; j_gene: TRBJ1-1; CDR3aa: CASTRGEVEAFF; CDR3nt: TGTGCCAGCACGAGGGGGGAGGTTGAAGCTTTCTTT
d_gene: TRBD2; v_gene: TRBV7-9; abundance: .; j_gene: TRBJ2-1; CDR3aa: CASTNSGRRGLDEQFF; CDR3nt: TGTGCCAGCACCAATAGCGGGAGAAGGGGTCTCGATGAGCAGTTCTTC
d_gene: TRBD2; v_gene: TRBV6-1; abundance: .; j_gene: TRBJ2-4; CDR3aa: CASSATSGGKNIQYF; CDR3nt: TGTGCCAGCAGTGCGACTAGCGGGGGCAAAAACATTCAGTACTTC
d_gene: .; v_gene: TRBV15; abundance: .; j_gene: TRBJ2-7; CDR3aa: CATSKKMAVPYEQYF; CDR3nt: TGTGCCACCAGCAAAAAAATGGCAGTACCCTACGAGCAGTACTTC
d_gene: TRBD2; v_gene: TRBV27; abundance: few; j_gene: TRBJ2-7; CDR3aa: CASSEVVAGHYEQYF; CDR3nt: TGTGCCAGCTCCGAGGTAGTAGCGGGACACTACGAGCAGTACTTC
d_gene: .; v_gene: TRBV7-9; abundance: once; j_gene: TRBJ1-6; CDR3aa: CASSLVSSPLHF; CDR3nt: TGTGCCAGCAGCTTAGTTTCTTCACCCCTCCACTTT
d_gene: .; v_gene: TRBV29-1; abundance: few; j_gene: TRBJ2-5; CDR3aa: CSAGWTEETQYF; CDR3nt: TGCAGTGCAGGGTGGACGGAGGAGACCCAGTACTTC
d_gene: .; v_gene: TRBV5-1; abundance: .; j_gene: TRBJ2-1; CDR3aa: CASSRTGTTSGNEQFF; CDR3nt: TGCGCCAGCAGCAGGACCGGGACCACCTCGGGCAATGAGCAGTTCTTC
d_gene: .; v_gene: TRBV4-1; abundance: .; j_gene: TRBJ1-4; CDR3aa: CASSHGRGTTNEKLFF; CDR3nt: TGCGCCAGCAGCCACGGAAGGGGAACAACTAATGAAAAACTGTTTTTT
d_gene: .; v_gene: TRBV4-3; abundance: .; j_gene: TRBJ2-6; CDR3aa: CASSQDITGSSGANVLTF; CDR3nt: TGCGCCAGCAGCCAAGACATCACAGGGTCCTCTGGGGCCAACGTCCTGACTTTC
d_gene: TRBD1; v_gene: TRBV18; abundance: few; j_gene: TRBJ2-1; CDR3aa: CASSAGTGSDNEQFF; CDR3nt: TGTGCCAGCTCAGCCGGGACAGGGTCGGACAATGAGCAGTTCTTC
d_gene: .; v_gene: TRBV18; abundance: .; j_gene: TRBJ1-5; CDR3aa: CASSPRESYSNQPQHF; CDR3nt: TGTGCCAGCTCACCACGGGAAAGTTATAGCAATCAGCCCCAGCATTTT
d_gene: .; v_gene: TRBV6-1; abundance: few; j_gene: TRBJ1-6; CDR3aa: CASRWGRENNSPLHF; CDR3nt: TGTGCCAGCAGGTGGGGGAGGGAAAATAATTCACCCCTCCACTTT
d_gene: .; v_gene: TRBV28; abundance: .; j_gene: TRBJ2-7; CDR3aa: CASTLSASRAGYEQYF; CDR3nt: TGTGCCAGCACCCTTTCGGCCAGCCGGGCAGGCTACGAGCAGTACTTC
d_gene: .; v_gene: TRBV6-5; abundance: few; j_gene: TRBJ2-5; CDR3aa: CASSHQTGLQETQYF; CDR3nt: TGTGCCAGCAGTCACCAGACGGGACTTCAAGAGACCCAGTACTTC
d_gene: TRBD2; v_gene: TRBV20-1; abundance: .; j_gene: TRBJ2-1; CDR3aa: CSAKTGLAEDNEQFF; CDR3nt: TGCAGTGCAAAAACCGGTCTAGCGGAAGACAATGAGCAGTTCTTC
d_gene: TRBD2; v_gene: TRBV6-2/TRBV6-3; abundance: .; j_gene: TRBJ2-7; CDR3aa: CASSYSVGGTYEQYF; CDR3nt: TGTGCCAGCAGTTACTCCGTGGGAGGGACCTACGAGCAGTACTTC
d_gene: TRBD1; v_gene: TRBV10-3; abundance: .; j_gene: TRBJ2-3; CDR3aa: CAIRNRGEDTQYF; CDR3nt: TGTGCCATCAGGAACAGGGGGGAAGATACGCAGTATTTT
d_gene: .; v_gene: TRBV6-1; abundance: .; j_gene: TRBJ1-1; CDR3aa: CAVGPDSNTEAFF; CDR3nt: TGTGCCGTGGGCCCCGACTCGAACACTGAAGCTTTCTTT
d_gene: TRBD2; v_gene: TRBV19; abundance: .; j_gene: TRBJ2-3; CDR3aa: CASSAGLAGSDTQYF; CDR3nt: TGTGCCAGTAGTGCGGGACTAGCGGGATCAGATACGCAGTATTTT
d_gene: .; v_gene: TRBV6-2/TRBV6-3; abundance: .; j_gene: TRBJ1-5; CDR3aa: CASSPKDAGQPQHF; CDR3nt: TGTGCCAGCAGTCCCAAGGACGCAGGGCAGCCCCAGCATTTT
d_gene: .; v_gene: TRBV5-4; abundance: .; j_gene: TRBJ2-1; CDR3aa: CATSDGLTHEQFF; CDR3nt: TGTGCCACCAGTGACGGCCTGACTCATGAGCAGTTCTTC
d_gene: .; v_gene: TRBV6-2/TRBV6-3; abundance: .; j_gene: TRBJ2-2; CDR3aa: CASSYSGGWNTGELFF; CDR3nt: TGTGCCAGCAGTTACTCGGGGGGCTGGAACACCGGGGAGCTGTTTTTT
d_gene: .; v_gene: TRBV29-1; abundance: medium-sized; j_gene: TRBJ2-7; CDR3aa: CSVRTYEQYF; CDR3nt: TGCAGCGTTCGAACTTACGAGCAGTACTTC
d_gene: .; v_gene: TRBV5-1; abundance: .; j_gene: TRBJ1-5; CDR3aa: CASSSGVTGSQPQHF; CDR3nt: TGCGCCAGCAGCTCGGGAGTCACGGGAAGTCAGCCCCAGCATTTT
d_gene: TRBD2; v_gene: TRBV19; abundance: few; j_gene: TRBJ2-5; CDR3aa: CASSIGLAGTQYF; CDR3nt: TGTGCCAGTAGTATCGGGCTAGCGGGGACCCAGTACTTC
d_gene: .; v_gene: TRBV6-5; abundance: few; j_gene: TRBJ1-2; CDR3aa: CASRGSAYGYTF; CDR3nt: TGTGCCAGCAGGGGGTCAGCATATGGCTACACCTTC